This T cell receptor (beta chain) was sequenced in a study of T-cell memory formation after mild COVID-19. The CDR3 runs 14 residues. CDR1 and CDR2 from the germline V gene are SGHTA and FQGNSA. V was trimmed by 3 bases and J by 0 bases, leaving 8 bases between them. TCRdb independently ran MiXCR on the 5' RACE reads; one entry per CDR3 protein. This table has some 250,000 distinct CDR3 sequences, under 20% appearing once. The chain couples TRBV7-2 to TRBJ1-2; unclear D gene. Material: PBMCs or a T cell subset sorted from them (not recorded which). The TCR sequence derives from a man younger than 35 who had mild COVID-19 (a few samples of this study predate the infection). Cell type and time point are not known. The CDR3 nucleotides read TGTGCCAGCAGCTTTTCCGTTACTAACTATGGCTACACCTTC. This sequence encodes CASSFSVTNYGYTF.